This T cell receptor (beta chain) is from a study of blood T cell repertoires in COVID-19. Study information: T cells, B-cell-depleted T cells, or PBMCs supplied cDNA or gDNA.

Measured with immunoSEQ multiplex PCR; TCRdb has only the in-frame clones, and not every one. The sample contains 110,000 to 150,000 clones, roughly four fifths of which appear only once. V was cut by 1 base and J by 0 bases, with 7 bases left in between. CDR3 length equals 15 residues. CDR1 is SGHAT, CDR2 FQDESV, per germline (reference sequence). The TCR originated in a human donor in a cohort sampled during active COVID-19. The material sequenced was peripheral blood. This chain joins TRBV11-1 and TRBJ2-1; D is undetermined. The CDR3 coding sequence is TGTGCCAGCAGCTTAGGACGGAGCTCCTACAATGAGCAGTTCTTC. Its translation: CASSLGRSSYNEQFF.